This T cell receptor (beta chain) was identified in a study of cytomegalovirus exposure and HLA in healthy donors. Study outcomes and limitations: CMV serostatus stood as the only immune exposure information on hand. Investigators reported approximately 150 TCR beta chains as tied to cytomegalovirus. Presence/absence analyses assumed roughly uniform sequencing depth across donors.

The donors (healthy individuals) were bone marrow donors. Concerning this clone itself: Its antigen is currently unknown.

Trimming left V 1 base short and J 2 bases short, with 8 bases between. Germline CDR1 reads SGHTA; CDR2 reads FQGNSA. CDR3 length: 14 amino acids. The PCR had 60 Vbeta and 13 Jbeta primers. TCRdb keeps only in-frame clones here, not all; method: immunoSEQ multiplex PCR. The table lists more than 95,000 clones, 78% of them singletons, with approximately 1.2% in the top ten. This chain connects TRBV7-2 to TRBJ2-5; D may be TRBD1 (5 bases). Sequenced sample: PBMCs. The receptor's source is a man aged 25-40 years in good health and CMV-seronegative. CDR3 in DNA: TGTGCCAGCAGCTTAGGACAGATACAAGAGACCCAGTACTTC. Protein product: CASSLGQIQETQYF.